These 4 T cell receptor beta chains were all obtained from the same sample, sequenced in a study of T-cell reconstitution after alpha-beta-depleted transplantation in children (dated by TCRdb to 2015 to 2016). The library was generated by PCR. Sequencing used an Illumina HiSeq 2500. To normalize quantification of the TCRbeta repertoire, the TCR libraries were built with molecular barcoding that relied on unique molecular identifiers. The public reads were quality trimmed at Q25 with fastp and then assembled into clones with MiXCR by TCRdb, keeping productive beta chains. Entries are consolidated by CDR3 protein sequence, retaining the most common genes and DNA. The table for this sample lists 600,000 to 700,000 distinct CDR3 sequences; roughly 15% of them were counted only once. Over 0.95% of the sample is in the top ten clones. The sequenced sample was PBMCs from the stem cell graft donor, obtained from the stem cell graft. The source is a human donor who donated a stem cell graft to a child with acute myeloid leukemia.

This clonotype was counted only a few times. CDR3 loop: CASSFNGGEGTQYF. In nucleotides, the CDR3 is TGTGCCAGCAGCTTTAACGGGGGGGAAGGTACGCAGTATTTT. The rearrangement joins TRBV7-2 to TRBJ2-3; 8 nucleotides line up with TRBD2. Germline loops: CDR1 SGHTA, CDR2 FQGNSA. The CDR3 extends over 14 amino acids. Trimming at V came to 3 bases and at J to 8 bases, leaving 7 bases not matched to a gene. Full variable domain (missing parts from reference TRBV7-2 and TRBJ2-3): GAGVSQSPSNKVTEKGKDVELRCDPISGHTALYWYRQSLGQGLEFLIYFQGNSAPDKSGLPSDRFSAERTGGSVSTLTIQRTQQEDSAVYLCASSFNGGEGTQYFGPGTRLTVL.

In its sample, this clonotype was seen many times. The chain recombines TRBV20-1 with TRBJ2-1; D is possibly TRBD1 or TRBD2 (5 bases each). Looked up from germline, CDR1 is DFQATT and CDR2 is SNEGSKA (reference sequence). The V gene lost 2 bases and the J gene lost 8 bases, with 34 bases spanning the gap. This CDR3 comprises 20 residues. CDR3 region: CSARSLGESRTLRGIHEQFF. The CDR3 bases are TGCAGTGCTAGAAGTTTGGGGGAGTCCAGGACCCTTCGGGGAATCCATGAGCAGTTCTTC.

The chain carries TRBV5-1 and TRBJ1-1, with a possible D match to TRBD1 (5 bases). The length of the CDR3 is 17 residues. Trimming cost V 1 base and J 0 bases, with 16 bases left between them. The germline CDR1 and CDR2 sequences are SGHRS and YFSETQ. The CDR3 spells CASSLIPTTELNTEAFF. CDR3 sequence (DNA): TGCGCCAGCAGCTTGATACCAACGACAGAATTGAACACTGAAGCTTTCTTT.

This clonotype was seen a handful of times. The chain has TRBV30 and TRBJ1-1; D call uncertain. CDR1 and CDR2 (germline): GTSNPN, SVGIG (reference sequence). V lost 1 base and J lost 4, with 13 bases in between. This CDR3 has 14 residues. CDR3 coding DNA: TGTGCCTGGAGTGAACTGCTCCTGGTCACTGAAGCTTTCTTT. Its protein product is CAWSELLLVTEAFF.